Detailed here is one T cell receptor (beta chain). Seattle enrolled patients during active infection and tracked them longitudinally. This entry belongs to a study of blood T cell repertoires in COVID-19. Study as a whole: COVID-19 samples collected from the United States, Italy and Spain covered acute and convalescent phases. Sources were T cells, B-cell-depleted T cells, or PBMCs; the material itself was cDNA or gDNA.

V was clipped by 3 bases and J by 16 bases, with 14 bases between them. This CDR3 contains 11 residues. CDR1 is SGHDT, CDR2 YYEEEE, per germline. Methods used by the authors: For nucleated cells, counts were estimated from reference gene primer amplification. Profiled with immunoSEQ multiplex PCR; TCRdb holds only in-frame clones, not every one. V, J and clone size are those of that table, while D and trimming were read from the DNA. The top ten hold roughly 7.3% of the sample, which has 540,000 or so clones, approximately 91% seen once. Sequencing used peripheral blood. The receptor was isolated from a woman aged 50 to 60 with COVID-19, enrolled during active disease. This chain joins TRBV5-6 and TRBJ2-1, with D hard to call. CDR3 loop: CASSSTGIRFF. For the CDR3, the DNA is TGTGCCAGCAGCTCGACTGGAATTCGATTCTTC.